The 17 T cell receptor beta chains reported below all come from one sample, sequenced in a study of T cell responses to AZD1222 COVID-19 vaccine. The assay was immunoSEQ multiplex PCR, and TCRdb's table has in-frame clones only and misses some. The repertoire holds 90,000 to 120,000 clones, with 80% to 95% as singletons. The input for sequencing was peripheral blood, taken 28 days after the second AZD1222 dose. The receptors here all came from an adult who received the AZD1222 COVID-19 vaccine.

The chain is built from TRBV24-1 and TRBJ2-1, with D possibly TRBD2 on 7 matching bases. Between the trimmed V and J ends, which lost 1 base and 6 bases, there was a span of 12 bases. Germline CDR1 reads KGHDR; CDR2 reads SFDVKD. The CDR3 extends over 15 amino acids. The DNA for the CDR3 is TGTGCCACCAGTGATTTTGCGGGGGCGGGCAATGAGCAGTTCTTC. Translated: CATSDFAGAGNEQFF.

This chain connects TRBV20-1 to TRBJ2-7; D is perhaps TRBD1 (5 bases). The CDR3 totals 10 residues. Germline V gives CDR1 DFQATT, CDR2 SNEGSKA (reference sequence). CDR3 nucleotides: TGCAGAGGACACCCCTACGAGCAGTACTTC. Protein product: CRGHPYEQYF.

This clone showed up just once. The V gene is TRBV7-9, the J gene TRBJ1-6; 7 bases are shared with TRBD1. V dropped 5 bases and J dropped 10; count of bases not matched to a gene: 11. The CDR3 sequence is 15 residues long. Germline loops: CDR1 SEHNR, CDR2 FQNEAQ (reference sequence). CDR3 in amino acids: CASSQSTGVGSPLHF. DNA for the CDR3: TGTGCCAGCAGCCAAAGTACAGGGGTAGGATCACCCCTCCACTTT.

The CDR3: CASSPTPDRSYGYTF. The CDR3 DNA sequence: TGTGCCAGCAGCCCGACCCCTGACAGGAGCTATGGCTACACCTTC. The chain carries TRBV7-2 and TRBJ1-2, with a weak D call TRBD1 (6 bases). The germline V gene has CDR1 SGHTA and CDR2 FQGNSA. V dropped 5 bases and J dropped 4 bases, with 17 bases sitting between them. The CDR3 length is 15 residues.

V usage is TRBV7-9 and J usage is TRBJ2-3; 13 bases match TRBD2. V shed 4 bases, J shed 5 bases, and the junction held 6 bases outside the gene matches. Germline V lookup: CDR1 SEHNR, CDR2 FQNEAQ (reference sequence). The CDR3 covers 16 residues. The CDR3 sequence is CASSSTSGGAQDTQYF. In DNA, the CDR3 is TGTGCCAGCAGCTCAACTAGCGGGGGGGCCCAAGATACGCAGTATTTT.

The chain uses TRBV19 and TRBJ1-5; D is uncertain. Germline CDR1 reads LNHDA; CDR2 reads SQIVND (reference sequence). The CDR3 totals 16 residues. V was cut by 3 bases and J by 2 bases, with 14 bases left in between. The CDR3 loop reads CASSMGALLGNQPQHF. The CDR3 DNA follows: TGTGCCAGTAGTATGGGCGCGTTACTGGGCAATCAGCCCCAGCATTTT. Full variable domain (outside the CDR3, taken from reference TRBV19 and TRBJ1-5): DGGITQSPKYLFRKEGQNVTLSCEQNLNHDAMYWYRQDPGQGLRLIYYSQIVNDFQKGDIAEGYSVSREKKESFPLTVTSAQKNPTAFYLCASSMGALLGNQPQHFGDGTRLSIL.

The chain has TRBV6-5 and TRBJ2-5; no clear D gene. The V and J ends lost 0 bases and 5 bases respectively, with 10 bases between them. CDR1 and CDR2 (germline): MNHEY, SVGAGI. The CDR3 is 14 residues long. The CDR3 loop is CASSYSFRLETQYF. CDR3 bases: TGTGCCAGCAGTTACTCTTTTAGATTGGAGACCCAGTACTTC.

CDR3 DNA sequence: TGTGCCAGCAGCTTAATGGCAGGGGATGGCTACACCTTC. It is translated as CASSLMAGDGYTF. The gene calls are TRBV7-2 and TRBJ1-2; weak D call: TRBD1 (6 bases). The length of the CDR3 is 13 residues. Trimming took off 2 bases at V and 6 bases at J, with 10 bases between the two ends. Germline CDR1 and CDR2: SGHTA and FQGNSA.

The chain uses TRBV6-1 and TRBJ1-1; tentatively, D is TRBD1 (5 bases). V shed 2 bases and J shed 6 bases, with 10 bases lying between them. The CDR3 covers 13 residues. Germline V gives CDR1 MNHNS, CDR2 SASEGT. Here the CDR3 reads CASSESGRPEAFF. The DNA of the CDR3 is TGTGCCAGCAGTGAATCAGGGCGACCTGAAGCTTTCTTT.

The chain is built from TRBV5-6 and TRBJ1-1; D is undetermined. CDR1 and CDR2 from the germline V gene are SGHDT and YYEEEE. The CDR3 loop spans 13 amino acids. Trimming left V 4 bases short and J 0 bases short, with 7 bases between. The CDR3 DNA reads TGTGCCAGCAGCCTGAGATTGAACACTGAAGCTTTCTTT. It yields the protein CASSLRLNTEAFF.

The chain recombines TRBV11-1 with TRBJ2-1, with 14 bases lining up with TRBD2. The trim removed 5 bases at V and 7 bases at J, leaving 7 bases unmatched. This CDR3 is built from 16 residues. The germline V gene encodes CDR1 SGHAT and CDR2 FQDESV (reference sequence). CDR3 amino acids: CASSRKGLAGGNEQFF. CDR3 bases: TGTGCCAGCAGCCGTAAAGGACTAGCGGGGGGAAATGAGCAGTTCTTC. Combining the CDR3 with reference TRBV11-1 and TRBJ2-1 gives the whole variable domain EAEVAQSPRYKITEKSQAVAFWCDPISGHATLYWYRQILGQGPELLVQFQDESVVDDSQLPKDRFSAERLKGVDSTLKIQPAELGDSAMYLCASSRKGLAGGNEQFFGPGTRLTVL.

Remarks on this clone: The same CDR3 can be traced to other DNA sequences in this sample. J is TRBJ1-5 and V is TRBV30, with D maybe TRBD1 (5 bases). The CDR3 is made up of 14 amino acids. Germline V lookup: CDR1 GTSNPN, CDR2 SVGIG (reference sequence). The germline V and J ends were trimmed by 0 bases and 7 bases, with 13 bases remaining between them. The CDR3 reads CAWSVQGGGQPQHF. CDR3 in DNA: TGTGCCTGGAGTGTTCAGGGAGGAGGACAGCCCCAGCATTTT.

This rearrangement joins TRBV30 to TRBJ2-7, with D uncertain. Trimming removed 4 bases from V and 0 bases from J, with 13 bases in between. The CDR3 runs 14 residues. From germline, CDR1 is GTSNPN and CDR2 SVGIG (reference sequence). CDR3: CAWKEQPSSYEQYF. CDR3 sequence (DNA): TGTGCCTGGAAAGAACAGCCTAGCTCCTACGAGCAGTACTTC.

This clone has a single count. The V and J genes are TRBV4-3 and TRBJ1-1; possibly TRBD1 for D (5 bases). The CDR3 consists of 15 residues. V was cut by 3 bases and J by 3 bases, with 14 bases left in between. Germline CDR1 and CDR2: LGHNA and YSLEER. CDR3 sequence: CASSQAPGGDTEAFF. As DNA, the CDR3 is TGCGCCAGCAGCCAGGCCCCCGGGGGGGACACTGAAGCTTTCTTT.

The V call is TRBV5-1, the J call TRBJ2-1; D is perhaps TRBD2 (5 bases). The CDR3 has 17 amino acids. Per germline, CDR1 SGHRS and CDR2 YFSETQ. Trimming cost V 4 bases and J 0 bases, with 17 bases left between them. DNA for the CDR3: TGCGCCAGCAGCCCAGGTTGGGGAGCGGCCTCCTACAATGAGCAGTTCTTC. Translating it yields CASSPGWGAASYNEQFF.

The rearrangement uses TRBV24-1 and TRBJ1-2; maybe TRBD1 (6 bases). CDR1 is KGHDR, CDR2 SFDVKD, per germline. The CDR3 loop spans 13 amino acids. V was shortened by 4 bases and J by 7 bases, with 12 bases between the two germline ends. CDR3 loop: CATSDPDRRGYTF. CDR3 bases: TGTGCCACCAGTGACCCGGACAGACGTGGCTACACCTTC.

The rearrangement uses TRBV5-1 and TRBJ2-7; D not certain. V was pared by 4 bases and J by 1 base, with 9 bases between. Germline V gives CDR1 SGHRS, CDR2 YFSETQ. The length of the CDR3 is 13 residues. CDR3 nucleotide sequence: TGCGCCAGCAGCCGTCCTAGTTCCTACGAGCAGTACTTC. This sequence encodes CASSRPSSYEQYF.